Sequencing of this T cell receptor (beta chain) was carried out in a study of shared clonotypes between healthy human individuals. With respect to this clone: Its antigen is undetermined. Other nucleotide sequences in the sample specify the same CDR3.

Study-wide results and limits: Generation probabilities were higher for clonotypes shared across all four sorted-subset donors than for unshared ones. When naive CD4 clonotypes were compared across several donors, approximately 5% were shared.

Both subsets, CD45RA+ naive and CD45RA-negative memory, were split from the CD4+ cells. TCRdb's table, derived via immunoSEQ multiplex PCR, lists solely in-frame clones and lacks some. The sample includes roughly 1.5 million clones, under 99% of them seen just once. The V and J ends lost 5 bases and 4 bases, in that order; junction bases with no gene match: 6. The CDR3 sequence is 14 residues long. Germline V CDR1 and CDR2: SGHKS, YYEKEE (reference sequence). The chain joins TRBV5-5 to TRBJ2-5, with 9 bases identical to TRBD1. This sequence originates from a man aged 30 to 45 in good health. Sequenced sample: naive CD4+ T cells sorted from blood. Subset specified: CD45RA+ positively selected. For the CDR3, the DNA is TGTGCCAGCAGTGGGACAGGGACGGGAGAGACCCAGTACTTC. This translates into CASSGTGTGETQYF.